This T cell receptor (beta chain) was captured in a study of blood T cells in healthy people across ages. Germline CDR1 is SGHRS and CDR2 is YFSETQ. This CDR3 spans 15 amino acids. Then a second PCR, running roughly 7 to 11 cycles, was carried out with a sample-barcoded 5' primer and a J-beta primer mix. A single record per CDR3 protein comes from TCRdb applying MiXCR to the 5' RACE reads. The profile shows about 1.5 million distinct CDR3 sequences, 40% to 45% of them singletons. This clonotype has more than one count but fewer than ten. One junction end does not reproduce the germline sequence, and a read error may be involved.

Sequences were obtained from blood. The V and J genes are TRBV5-1 and TRBJ2-7, with a tentative D call TRBD2 (5 bases). The receptor comes from a woman between 18 and 29 years old in good health. The CDR3 region has the DNA TGCGCCAACAGCTTGGTGGCGGGTGCCTCCTACGAGCAGTACTTC. This translates into CANSLVAGASYEQYF.